Given below is one T cell receptor (beta chain) in context. The CDR3 has 13 amino acids. Germline CDR1 and CDR2: GTSNPN and SVGIG (reference sequence). Between the trimmed V and J ends, which lost 6 bases and 9 bases, there was a span of 15 bases. One Seattle source followed patients from active infection through their disease course. The data originate from a study of blood T cell repertoires in COVID-19. TCRdb's copy holds only in-frame clones and misses some; the assay was immunoSEQ multiplex PCR. The table lists some 390,000 clones, about 89% of them singletons. This receptor was obtained from a woman aged 55-75 years with COVID-19, enrolled during active disease. The chain joins TRBV30 to TRBJ1-6; a possible D gene is TRBD1 (6 bases). Material for sequencing was peripheral blood. As DNA, the CDR3 is TGTGCCTGCAGGACTCAGGGGATTTCACCCCTCCACTTT. Translated: CACRTQGISPLHF. The complete variable domain, with remaining parts taken from reference TRBV30 and TRBJ1-6, reads SQTIHQWPATLVQPVGSPLSLECTVEGTSNPNLYWYRQAAGRGLQLLFYSVGIGQISSEVPQNLSASRPQDRQFILSSKKLLLSDSGFYLCACRTQGISPLHFGNGTRLTVT.